Below are 2 T cell receptor beta chains sequenced from a single sample in a study of T-cell reconstitution after alpha-beta-depleted transplantation in children. A TCRbeta library incorporating unique molecular identifiers was prepared. TCRdb passed the PCR reads through MiXCR, listing each CDR3 protein once. The table shows over 100,000 distinct CDR3 sequences, with approximately 6% occurring only once. Sequencing used PBMCs, mostly from graft donor cells, obtained 60 days after TCRalphabeta/CD19-depleted stem cell transplant. These receptors were taken from a female patient under 10 years old who had a stem cell transplant for Fanconi anemia, so the T cells may come from the graft donor.

The table lists this clonotype with many counts. V is TRBV9 and J is TRBJ2-1; 13 nucleotides align to TRBD2. The V segment lost 3 bases and the J segment 8 bases; nucleotides outside the gene matches: 11. Germline CDR1 reads SGDLS; CDR2 reads YYNGEE. The CDR3 totals 17 residues. The CDR3 protein is CASSGIMGLAGIDEQFF. CDR3 sequence (DNA): TGTGCCAGCAGCGGAATCATGGGACTAGCGGGAATAGATGAGCAGTTCTTC.

V gene TRBV18 combines with J gene TRBJ2-7, with TRBD2 identical over 7 bases. Germline assignment: CDR1 KGHSH and CDR2 LQKENI. The CDR3 runs 14 residues. J was trimmed by 3 bases and V by 5 bases; bases with no gene match: 7. CDR3 sequence (DNA): TGTGCCAGCTCAACGGCGGGGAGGGGCTACGAGCAGTACTTC. Its protein product is CASSTAGRGYEQYF.